This record looks at one TCR beta chain sequence and its context. Original processing methods: Scientists estimated how many nucleated cells there were by amplifying reference gene primers. Assay used: immunoSEQ multiplex PCR; TCRdb lists only in-frame clones, some missing. D and trimming come from the DNA, and the V and J calls and clone size come from that table. The sample yields approximately 210,000 clones, roughly 79% seen once. The data were taken from a study of blood T cell repertoires in COVID-19. V gave up 4 bases and J gave up 0 bases, with 16 bases separating them. Germline V gene data show CDR1 as MNHEY and CDR2 as SVGEGT. This CDR3 region has 18 residues. Residents of around 24 US areas, aged about 18 to 100 years, made up the participants. Two negative PCRs, clearance, or symptom resolution characterized the recovered Cohort 3 donors.

V usage is TRBV6-2 or TRBV6-3 and J usage is TRBJ2-6, with D possibly being TRBD1 (6 bases). The sequencing sample was made of PBMCs or T cells enriched from blood (not recorded which). This clonotype was sampled from a man aged 35-49 years who had recovered from COVID-19. The CDR3 spells CASSFLPGHFSGANVLTF. In nucleotides, the CDR3 is TGTGCCAGCAGTTTCCTTCCGGGACACTTCTCTGGGGCCAACGTCCTGACTTTC.